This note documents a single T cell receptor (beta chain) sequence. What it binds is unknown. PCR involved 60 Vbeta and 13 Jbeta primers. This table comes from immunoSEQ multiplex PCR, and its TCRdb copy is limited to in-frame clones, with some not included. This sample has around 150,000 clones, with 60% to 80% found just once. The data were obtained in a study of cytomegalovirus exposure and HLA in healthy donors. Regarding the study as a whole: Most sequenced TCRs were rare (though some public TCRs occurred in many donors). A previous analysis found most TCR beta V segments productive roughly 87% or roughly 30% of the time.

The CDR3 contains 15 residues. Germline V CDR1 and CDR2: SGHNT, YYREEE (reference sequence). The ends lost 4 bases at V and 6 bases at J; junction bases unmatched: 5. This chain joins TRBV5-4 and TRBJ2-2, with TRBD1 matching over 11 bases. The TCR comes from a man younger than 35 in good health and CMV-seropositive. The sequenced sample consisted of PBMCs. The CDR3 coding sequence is TGTGCCAGCAGCCCAGGGACAGGGGGGGCCGGGGAGCTGTTTTTT. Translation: CASSPGTGGAGELFF.